This entry lists 16 T cell receptor beta chains sequenced from one sample in a study of cytomegalovirus exposure and HLA in healthy donors. This PCR relied on a set of 60 Vbeta primers and 13 Jbeta primers. The table came from immunoSEQ multiplex PCR; TCRdb's copy has only in-frame clones and leaves some out. The table includes about 150,000 clones, about three fifths detected once. Sequences were obtained from PBMCs. Every receptor here comes from a woman in her sixties or seventies in good health and CMV-seropositive.

This chain joins TRBV5-4 and TRBJ2-7; TRBD2 agrees at 12 bases. The CDR3 runs 16 residues. Germline values: CDR1 SGHNT, CDR2 YYREEE (reference sequence). V lost 3 bases and J lost 6; bases outside the gene matches: 10. Here the CDR3 reads CASSSVTSGGRGEQYF. The CDR3 coding sequence is TGTGCCAGCAGCTCAGTGACTAGCGGGGGCAGGGGCGAGCAGTACTTC.

This clone was recorded only once. V usage is TRBV27 and J usage is TRBJ2-1; 9 nucleotides line up with TRBD2. CDR1 and CDR2 from the germline V gene are MNHEY and SMNVEV (reference sequence). Unmatched junction bases numbered 6, after V lost 6 bases and J lost 6 bases. This CDR3 has 14 amino acids. The CDR3 DNA follows: TGTGCCAGCAGCCGCCTAGCGGGACTCAATGAGCAGTTCTTC. It translates to CASSRLAGLNEQFF.

This clone was picked up a small number of times. This chain joins TRBV5-4 and TRBJ2-7, with TRBD1 identical over 11 bases. Per the germline V gene, CDR1 is SGHNT and CDR2 is YYREEE (reference sequence). The CDR3 covers 13 residues. J lost 0 bases, V lost 7 bases, and 0 bases had no gene match. DNA of the CDR3: TGTGCCAGCGGGACAGGGGGCTCCTACGAGCAGTACTTC. This translates into CASGTGGSYEQYF.

The chain has TRBV6-5 and TRBJ1-3, with D unresolved. This CDR3 region has 14 residues. V dropped 2 bases and J dropped 2 bases, with 7 bases sitting between them. The germline V gene has CDR1 MNHEY and CDR2 SVGAGI. This chain's CDR3 is CASSYAGTGNTIYF. The CDR3, as DNA: TGTGCCAGCAGTTACGCGGGCACTGGAAACACCATATATTTT.

The rearrangement joins TRBV9 to TRBJ2-6; D call uncertain. Trimming removed 4 bases at V and 2 bases at J, with 13 bases between. This CDR3 region has 16 residues. The germline V gene has CDR1 SGDLS and CDR2 YYNGEE. This CDR3 reads CASSPIPGPGANVLTF. The CDR3 bases are TGTGCCAGCAGCCCCATTCCGGGTCCTGGGGCCAACGTCCTGACTTTC.

Only a few counts were recorded for this clone. The J gene is TRBJ2-7, the V gene TRBV9, with D unresolved. The CDR3 has 12 amino acids. Germline V gene lookup returns CDR1 SGDLS and CDR2 YYNGEE. V dropped 1 base and J dropped 1 base, with 3 bases sitting between them. The CDR3 DNA follows: TGTGCCAGCAGCGTACCGTCCTACGAGCAGTACTTC. Translated: CASSVPSYEQYF.

This chain joins TRBV5-6 and TRBJ2-7, with D possibly being TRBD2 (6 bases). V was pared by 0 bases and J by 4 bases, with 17 bases between. This CDR3 comprises 16 residues. Germline CDR1 is SGHDT and CDR2 is YYEEEE. The CDR3 DNA reads as TGTGCCAGCAGCTTGGCTGGTAGCGGAGGGCCTTACGAGCAGTACTTC. Protein product: CASSLAGSGGPYEQYF.

This clone was found once. The genes are TRBV6-5 and TRBJ2-2; 13 bases are a match to TRBD2. V shed 2 bases and J 9 bases; nucleotides not matched to a gene: 6. Per germline, CDR1 MNHEY and CDR2 SVGAGI. CDR3 size: 16 residues. The CDR3 DNA is TGTGCCAGCAGTTACGAGACTAGCGGGAGGAGCTGGGAGCTGTTTTTT. Its translation: CASSYETSGRSWELFF.

This clone was found a few times. The V call is TRBV7-3, the J call TRBJ1-1, with D unclear. Germline V gene data show CDR1 as SGHTA and CDR2 as FQGTGA. The CDR3 extends over 13 amino acids. V was pared by 1 base and J by 1 base, with 4 bases between. The CDR3 loop is CASSLRQNTEAFF. DNA for the CDR3: TGTGCCAGCAGCTTAAGACAGAACACTGAAGCTTTCTTT.

V usage is TRBV19 and J usage is TRBJ2-2; D is perhaps TRBD2 (6 bases). The CDR3 consists of 17 residues. CDR1 and CDR2 from the germline V gene are LNHDA and SQIVND (reference sequence). The ends were cut back, 5 bases at V and 1 base at J, with 17 bases in the middle. The CDR3: CASSPQSWDLNTGELFF. The DNA of the CDR3 is TGTGCCAGTAGTCCCCAGTCCTGGGACTTGAACACCGGGGAGCTGTTTTTT.

The chain couples TRBV7-2 to TRBJ2-3; 12 bases agree with TRBD2. This CDR3 is built from 16 residues. V lost 1 base to trimming and J lost 8 bases; unmatched junction nucleotides: 7. Germline CDR1 and CDR2: SGHTA and FQGNSA. CDR3 DNA: TGTGCCAGCAGCTTAGGGACTAGCGGGAAGGAGGCTACGCAGTATTTT. Encoded protein: CASSLGTSGKEATQYF.

The V gene is TRBV27, the J gene TRBJ2-5, with a tentative D call TRBD2 (5 bases). The V end was cut by 1 base, the J end by 2 bases, with 8 bases between. The CDR3 covers 14 residues. From germline, CDR1 is MNHEY and CDR2 SMNVEV (reference sequence). The CDR3 is CASSLLGGQETQYF. CDR3 DNA sequence: TGTGCCAGCAGTTTATTGGGCGGGCAAGAGACCCAGTACTTC.

The rearrangement links TRBV5-1 to TRBJ1-2, with D unresolved. The CDR3 consists of 14 residues. V was clipped by 0 bases and J by 2 bases, with 8 bases between them. CDR1 and CDR2 from the germline V gene are SGHRS and YFSETQ. DNA for the CDR3: TGCGCCAGCAGCTTGGCGGCGGAGAACTATGGCTACACCTTC. Protein sequence: CASSLAAENYGYTF.

This rearrangement joins TRBV9 to TRBJ2-2, with D maybe TRBD1 (6 bases). Between the trimmed V and J ends, which lost 3 bases and 1 base, there was a span of 13 bases. This CDR3 spans 16 amino acids. From germline, CDR1 is SGDLS and CDR2 YYNGEE. DNA for the CDR3: TGTGCCAGCAGCGCACAGGGTTTAGGGAACACCGGGGAGCTGTTTTTT. Encoded protein: CASSAQGLGNTGELFF.

V gene TRBV5-4 combines with J gene TRBJ1-1; D may be TRBD1 (5 bases). CDR1 is SGHNT, CDR2 YYREEE, per germline (reference sequence). This CDR3 has 15 residues. The V end was cut by 1 base, the J end by 2 bases, with 12 bases between. DNA of the CDR3: TGTGCCAGCAGCTTGACAGGTCGACGTAACACTGAAGCTTTCTTT. Its protein product is CASSLTGRRNTEAFF.

The CDR3 spells CASSGRQGGDTQYF. In DNA form, the CDR3 reads TGTGCCAGCAGCGGACGACAGGGAGGAGATACGCAGTATTTT. V and J are TRBV9 and TRBJ2-3, with D tentatively TRBD1 (7 bases). Trimming cost V 3 bases and J 5 bases, with 13 bases left between them. CDR1 is SGDLS, CDR2 YYNGEE, per germline. This CDR3 is built from 14 residues.